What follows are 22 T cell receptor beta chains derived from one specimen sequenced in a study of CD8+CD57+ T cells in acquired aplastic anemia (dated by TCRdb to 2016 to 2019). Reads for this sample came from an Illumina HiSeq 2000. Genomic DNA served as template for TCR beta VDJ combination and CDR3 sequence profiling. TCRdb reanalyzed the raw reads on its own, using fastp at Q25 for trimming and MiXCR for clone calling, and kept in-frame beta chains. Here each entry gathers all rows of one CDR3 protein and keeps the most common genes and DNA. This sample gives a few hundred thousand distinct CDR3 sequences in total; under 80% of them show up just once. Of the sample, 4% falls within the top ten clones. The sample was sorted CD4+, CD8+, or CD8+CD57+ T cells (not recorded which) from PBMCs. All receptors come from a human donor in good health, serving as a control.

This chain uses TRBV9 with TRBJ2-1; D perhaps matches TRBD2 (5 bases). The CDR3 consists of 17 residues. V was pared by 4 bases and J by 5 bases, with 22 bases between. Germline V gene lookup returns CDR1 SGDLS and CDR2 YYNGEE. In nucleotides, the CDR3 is TGTGCCAGCAGCTCACACGGGGAGCGGAAGTGCGACAATGAGCAGTTCTTC. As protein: CASSSHGERKCDNEQFF.

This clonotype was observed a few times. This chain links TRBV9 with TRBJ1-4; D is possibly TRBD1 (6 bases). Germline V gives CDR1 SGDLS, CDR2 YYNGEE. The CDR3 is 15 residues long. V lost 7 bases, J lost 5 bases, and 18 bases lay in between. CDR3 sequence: CASWGGGLQNEKLFF. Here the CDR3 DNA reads TGTGCCAGCTGGGGAGGGGGACTTCAAAATGAAAAACTGTTTTTT.

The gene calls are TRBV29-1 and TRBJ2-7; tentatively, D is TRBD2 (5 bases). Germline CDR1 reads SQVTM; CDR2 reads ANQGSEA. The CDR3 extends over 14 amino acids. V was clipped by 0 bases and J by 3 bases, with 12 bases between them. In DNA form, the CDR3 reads TGCAGCGTTGAAGATCGTTGGGGAGACTACGAGCAGTACTTC. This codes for CSVEDRWGDYEQYF.

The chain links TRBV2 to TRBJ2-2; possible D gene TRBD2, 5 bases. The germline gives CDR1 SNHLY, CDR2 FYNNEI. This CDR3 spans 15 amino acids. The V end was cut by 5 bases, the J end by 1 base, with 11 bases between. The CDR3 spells CASSRTSGNTGELFF. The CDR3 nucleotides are TGTGCCAGCAGTCGGACGAGCGGGAACACCGGGGAGCTGTTTTTT.

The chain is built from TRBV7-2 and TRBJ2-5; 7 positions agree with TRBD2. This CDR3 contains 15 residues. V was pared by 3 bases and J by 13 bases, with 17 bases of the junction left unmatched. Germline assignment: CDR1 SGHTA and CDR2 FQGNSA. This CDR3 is CASSLRLAAEASLYF. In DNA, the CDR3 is TGTGCCAGCAGCTTGCGGCTAGCGGCAGAAGCTTCCCTGTACTTC.

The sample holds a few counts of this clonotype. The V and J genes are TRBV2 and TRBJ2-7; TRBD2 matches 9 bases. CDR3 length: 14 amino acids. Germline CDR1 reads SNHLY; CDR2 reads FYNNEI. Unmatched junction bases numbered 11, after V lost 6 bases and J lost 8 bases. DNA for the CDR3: TGTGCCAGCAGGAAGGTAGCGGGAGAGTACAAGCAGTACTTC. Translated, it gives CASRKVAGEYKQYF.

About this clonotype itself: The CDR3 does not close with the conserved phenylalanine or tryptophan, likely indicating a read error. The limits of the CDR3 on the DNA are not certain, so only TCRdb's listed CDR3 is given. Here the CDR3 reads CASSWQGGGNTIYL. The rearrangement uses TRBV19 and TRBJ1-3; the table's D call, TRBD1, has no DNA check behind it. Germline V gene data show CDR1 as LNHDA and CDR2 as SQIVND (reference sequence). Counting both end residues, the CDR3 totals 14 amino acids.

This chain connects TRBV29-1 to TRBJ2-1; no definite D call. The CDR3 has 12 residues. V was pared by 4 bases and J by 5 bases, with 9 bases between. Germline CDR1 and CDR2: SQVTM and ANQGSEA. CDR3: CSVGGANNEQFF. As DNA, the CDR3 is TGCAGCGTTGGAGGAGCCAACAATGAGCAGTTCTTC.

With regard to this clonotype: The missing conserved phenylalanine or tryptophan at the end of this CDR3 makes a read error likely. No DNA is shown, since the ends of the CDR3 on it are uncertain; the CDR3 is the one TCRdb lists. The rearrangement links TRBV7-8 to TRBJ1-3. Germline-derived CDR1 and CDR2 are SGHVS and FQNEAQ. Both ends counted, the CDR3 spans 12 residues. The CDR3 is CASRRERDTMYY.

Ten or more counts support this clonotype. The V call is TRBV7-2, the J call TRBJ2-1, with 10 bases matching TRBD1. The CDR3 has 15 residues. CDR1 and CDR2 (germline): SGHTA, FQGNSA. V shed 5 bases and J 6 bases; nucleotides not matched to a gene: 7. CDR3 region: CASSQRTGGGNEQFF. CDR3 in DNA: TGTGCCAGCAGCCAACGGACAGGGGGTGGCAATGAGCAGTTCTTC.

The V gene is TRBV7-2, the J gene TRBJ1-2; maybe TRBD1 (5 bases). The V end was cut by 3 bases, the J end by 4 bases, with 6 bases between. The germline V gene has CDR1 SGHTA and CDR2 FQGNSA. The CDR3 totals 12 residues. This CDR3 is CASSFRAYGYTF. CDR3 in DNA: TGTGCCAGCAGCTTCAGGGCCTATGGCTACACCTTC.

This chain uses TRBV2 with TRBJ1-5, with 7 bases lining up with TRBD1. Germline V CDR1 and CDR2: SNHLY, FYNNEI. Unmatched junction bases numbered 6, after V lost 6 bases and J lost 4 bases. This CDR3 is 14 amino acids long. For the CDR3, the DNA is TGTGCCAGCAGGGGAGACAGGGAAAATCAGCCCCAGCATTTT. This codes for CASRGDRENQPQHF.

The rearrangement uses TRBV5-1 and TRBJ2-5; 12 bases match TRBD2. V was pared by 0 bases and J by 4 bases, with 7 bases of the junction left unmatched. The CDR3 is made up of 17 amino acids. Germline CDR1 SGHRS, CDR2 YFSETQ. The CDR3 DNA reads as TGCGCCAGCAGCTTGGCTGACTCGACTAGCGGGAGAGAGACCCAGTACTTC. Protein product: CASSLADSTSGRETQYF.

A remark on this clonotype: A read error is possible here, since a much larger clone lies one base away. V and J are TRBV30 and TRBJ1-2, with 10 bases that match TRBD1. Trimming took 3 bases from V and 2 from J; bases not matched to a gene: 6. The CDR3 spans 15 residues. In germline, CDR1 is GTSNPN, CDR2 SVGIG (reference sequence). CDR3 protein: CAWRAKGQGNYGYTF. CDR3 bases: TGTGCCTGGAGGGCTAAGGGACAGGGGAACTATGGCTACACCTTC.

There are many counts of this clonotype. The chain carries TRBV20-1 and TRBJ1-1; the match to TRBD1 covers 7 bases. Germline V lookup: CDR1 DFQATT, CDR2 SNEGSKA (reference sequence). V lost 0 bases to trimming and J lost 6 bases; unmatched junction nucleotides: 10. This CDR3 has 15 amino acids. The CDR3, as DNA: TGCAGTGCTAGAGACCCCCGACAGGGTAACCCTGAAGCTTTCTTT. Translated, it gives CSARDPRQGNPEAFF.

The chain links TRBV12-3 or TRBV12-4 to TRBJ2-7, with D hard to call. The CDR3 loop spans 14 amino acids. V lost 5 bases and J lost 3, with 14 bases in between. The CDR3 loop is CASSRARNFYEQYF. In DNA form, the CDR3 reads TGTGCCAGCAGTCGCGCGCGGAACTTCTACGAGCAGTACTTC.

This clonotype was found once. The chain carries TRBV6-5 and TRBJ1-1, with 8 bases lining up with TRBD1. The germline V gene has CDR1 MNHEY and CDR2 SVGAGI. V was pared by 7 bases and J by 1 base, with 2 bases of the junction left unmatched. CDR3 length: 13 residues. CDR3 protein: CASNRGTNTEAFF. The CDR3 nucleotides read TGTGCCAGCAACAGGGGGACGAACACTGAAGCTTTCTTT.

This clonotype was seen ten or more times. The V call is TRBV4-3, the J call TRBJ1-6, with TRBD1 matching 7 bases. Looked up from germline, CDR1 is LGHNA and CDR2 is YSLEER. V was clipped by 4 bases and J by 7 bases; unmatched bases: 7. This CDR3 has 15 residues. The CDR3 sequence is CASSRDGTENSPLHF. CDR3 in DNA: TGCGCCAGCAGCCGCGACGGGACAGAAAATTCACCCCTCCACTTT.

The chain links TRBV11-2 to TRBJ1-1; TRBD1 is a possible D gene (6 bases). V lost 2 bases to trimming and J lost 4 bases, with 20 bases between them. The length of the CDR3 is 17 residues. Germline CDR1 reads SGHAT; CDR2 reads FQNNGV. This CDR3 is CASSLQLVQGRGTEAFF. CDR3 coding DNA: TGTGCCAGCAGCTTACAACTGGTACAGGGTCGGGGCACTGAAGCTTTCTTT.

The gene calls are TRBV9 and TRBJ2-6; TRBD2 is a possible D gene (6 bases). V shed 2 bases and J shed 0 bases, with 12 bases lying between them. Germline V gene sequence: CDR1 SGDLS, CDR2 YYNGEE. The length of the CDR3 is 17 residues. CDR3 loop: CASSVSGLSSGANVLTF. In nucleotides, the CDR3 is TGTGCCAGCAGCGTGTCGGGACTGAGCTCTGGGGCCAACGTCCTGACTTTC.

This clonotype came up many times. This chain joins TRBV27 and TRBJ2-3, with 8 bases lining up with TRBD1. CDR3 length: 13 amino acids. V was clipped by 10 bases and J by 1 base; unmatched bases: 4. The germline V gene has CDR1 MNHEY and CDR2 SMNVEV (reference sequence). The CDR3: CAIRDRRTDTQYF. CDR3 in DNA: TGTGCCATCCGGGACAGGCGCACAGATACGCAGTATTTT.

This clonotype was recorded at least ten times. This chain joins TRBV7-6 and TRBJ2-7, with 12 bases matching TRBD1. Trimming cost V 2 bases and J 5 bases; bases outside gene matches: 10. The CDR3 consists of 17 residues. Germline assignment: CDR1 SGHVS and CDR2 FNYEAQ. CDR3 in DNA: TGTGCCAGCAGCTTATTTAACCCCGGGACAGGGGGCGACGAGCAGTACTTC. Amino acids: CASSLFNPGTGGDEQYF.